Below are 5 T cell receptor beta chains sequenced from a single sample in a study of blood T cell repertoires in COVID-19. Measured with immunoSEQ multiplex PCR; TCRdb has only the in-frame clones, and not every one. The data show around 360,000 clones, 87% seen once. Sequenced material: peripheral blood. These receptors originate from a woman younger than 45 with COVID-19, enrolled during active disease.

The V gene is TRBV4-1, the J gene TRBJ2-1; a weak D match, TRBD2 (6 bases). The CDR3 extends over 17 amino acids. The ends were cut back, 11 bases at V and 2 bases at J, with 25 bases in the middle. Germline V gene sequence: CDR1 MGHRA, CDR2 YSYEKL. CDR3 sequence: CAPKGIGLAPPYNEQFF. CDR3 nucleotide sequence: TGCGCCCCCAAGGGCATAGGCCTAGCGCCCCCCTACAATGAGCAGTTCTTC.

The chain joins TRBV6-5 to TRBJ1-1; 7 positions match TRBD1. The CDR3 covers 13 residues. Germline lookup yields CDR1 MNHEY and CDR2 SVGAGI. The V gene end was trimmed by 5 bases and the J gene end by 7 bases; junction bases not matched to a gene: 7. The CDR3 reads CASSPGTAIEAFF. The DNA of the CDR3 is TGTGCCAGCAGTCCCGGGACAGCCATTGAAGCTTTCTTT.

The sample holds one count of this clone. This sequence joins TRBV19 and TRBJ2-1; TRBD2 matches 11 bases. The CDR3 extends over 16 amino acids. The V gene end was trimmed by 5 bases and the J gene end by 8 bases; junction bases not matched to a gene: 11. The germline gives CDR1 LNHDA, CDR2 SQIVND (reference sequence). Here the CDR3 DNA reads TGTGCCAGTAGTTCCCAACTAGCGGGGGAGTCCGATGAGCAGTTCTTC. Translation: CASSSQLAGESDEQFF.

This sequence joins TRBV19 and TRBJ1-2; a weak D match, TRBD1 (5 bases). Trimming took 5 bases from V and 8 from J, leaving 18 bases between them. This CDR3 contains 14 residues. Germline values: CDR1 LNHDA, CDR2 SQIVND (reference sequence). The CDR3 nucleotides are TGTGCCAGTAGTTTATCGAAGGACAACTTCGGCTACACCTTC. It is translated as CASSLSKDNFGYTF.

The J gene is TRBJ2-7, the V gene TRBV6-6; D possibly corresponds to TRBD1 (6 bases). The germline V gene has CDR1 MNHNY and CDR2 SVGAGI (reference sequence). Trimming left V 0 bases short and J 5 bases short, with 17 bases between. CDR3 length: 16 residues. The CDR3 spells CASSYSPQTRGHEQYF. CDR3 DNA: TGTGCCAGCAGTTACTCCCCTCAGACCAGGGGCCACGAGCAGTACTTC.